The rows below give T cell receptor beta chains drawn from one sample of a study of identical twins. TCRdb called the 5' RACE reads again in MiXCR, with one record for every CDR3 protein. Of 500,000 or so distinct CDR3 sequences listed, roughly a fifth were seen once; the top ten hold 0.91%. This sample was shared with a second study, whose subject was T cells expressing NK-cell markers.

The sample consisted of CD4+ T cells sorted from blood. The origin of the receptors is a woman aged 18-29 years in good health. CDR3s include the opening cysteine and the closing phenylalanine or tryptophan. A D gene is named only where the DNA matches it firmly. The listing skips clone size in some rows; elsewhere it reads once, few, many or a size class.

V gene	J gene	clone size	D gene	CDR3 DNA	CDR3 protein
TRBV20-1	TRBJ2-3	.	.	TGCAGTGCTAGGGGGCTCAAGTTGGATACGCAGTATTTT	CSARGLKLDTQYF
TRBV20-1	TRBJ2-1	.	.	TGCAGTGCGTCCGGGGCCTTAAAAAACAATGAGCAGTTCTTC	CSASGALKNNEQFF
TRBV7-2	TRBJ2-3	.	.	TGTGCCAGCAGCTTAGTTGGGGTGGCAGATACGCAGTATTTT	CASSLVGVADTQYF
TRBV27	TRBJ2-7	few	.	TGTGCCAGCAGTTTACGGGGCTTCTACGAGCAGTACTTC	CASSLRGFYEQYF
TRBV25-1	TRBJ2-3	few	.	TGTGCCAGCAGTGGACGGGGGACGCAGTATTTT	CASSGRGTQYF
TRBV20-1	TRBJ2-1	many	.	TGCAGTGCTCTTGGCAGGGACAATGAGCAGTTCTTC	CSALGRDNEQFF
TRBV10-1	TRBJ1-2	few	.	TGCGCCAACAGTGGAAGGCAGAACTATGGCTACACCTTC	CANSGRQNYGYTF
TRBV12-3/TRBV12-4	TRBJ1-6	.	.	TGTGCCAGCAGTTTTTGGGACTTAGGGCGGGGTAATTCACCCCTCCACTTT	CASSFWDLGRGNSPLHF
TRBV20-1	TRBJ1-3	few	TRBD1	TGCAGTGCTAGACCCTCCGGGACAGGGGGAGGAAACACCATATATTTT	CSARPSGTGGGNTIYF
TRBV5-1	TRBJ2-7	few	TRBD1	TGCGCCAGCAGCTCAGAGGGGGCGCGTTTCTACGAGCAGTACTTC	CASSSEGARFYEQYF
TRBV7-9	TRBJ1-5	few	.	TGTGCCAGCAGCCTCTATCAGGCGGATCAGCCCCAGCATTTT	CASSLYQADQPQHF
TRBV20-1	TRBJ1-5	few	.	TGCAGTGCGTGGGTGGGGCTCGATAATCAGCCCCAGCATTTT	CSAWVGLDNQPQHF
TRBV7-9	TRBJ2-7	few	.	TGTGCCAGCAGCTTCCGCCGGGGAAACTCCTACGAGCAGTACTTC	CASSFRRGNSYEQYF
TRBV6-2/TRBV6-3	TRBJ2-7	.	TRBD2	TGTGCCAGCAGTCCCATTGTAGCGGGAAGGTTCTACGAGCAGTACTTC	CASSPIVAGRFYEQYF
TRBV7-2	TRBJ2-7	few	TRBD1	TGTGCCAGCAGCTTAGCGATCTGGGGACAGGGAGCCCACGAGCAGTACTTC	CASSLAIWGQGAHEQYF
TRBV10-3	TRBJ2-7	.	.	TGTGCCATCAGTGAAGGGGTTGGGGGCTACGAGCAGTACTTC	CAISEGVGGYEQYF
TRBV20-1	TRBJ2-4	.	.	TGCAGTGCTAGTAAGGGGAGGAACATTCAGTACTTC	CSASKGRNIQYF
TRBV4-2	TRBJ2-1	few	.	TGTGCCAGCAGCCAAGACAGGTATGAGCAGTTCTTC	CASSQDRYEQFF
TRBV5-1	TRBJ2-1	.	TRBD2	TGCGCCAGCAGCCCGCGGACTAGCGGGGGGGCCCACAATGAGCAGTTCTTC	CASSPRTSGGAHNEQFF
TRBV5-1	TRBJ1-1	.	.	TGCGCCAGCAGCTTGGGGGCAGGGGCTACCCAAGCTTTCTTT	CASSLGAGATQAFF
TRBV25-1	TRBJ2-7	few	TRBD1	TGTGCCAGCAGTGTCGGGACAGTCTACGAGCAGTACTTC	CASSVGTVYEQYF
TRBV20-1	TRBJ2-7	.	.	TGCAGTGCTAGAGAGGGACGACTATACTACGAGCAGTACTTC	CSAREGRLYYEQYF
TRBV5-1	TRBJ2-7	.	.	TGCGCCAGCAGCACAGCTAGGGCGTCCTACGAGCAGTACTTC	CASSTARASYEQYF
TRBV20-1	TRBJ1-1	few	.	TGCAGTGCTAGAGAAGGCGTTGGCACTGAAGCTTTCTTT	CSAREGVGTEAFF